This T cell receptor beta chain was documented in a study of cytomegalovirus exposure and HLA in healthy donors. Libraries were prepared by immunoSEQ multiplex PCR; TCRdb keeps only in-frame clonotypes and omits some of them. The sample carries under 250,000 clones, about nine tenths recorded once. The V gene's germline CDR1 is ENHRY and CDR2 SYGVKD. This CDR3 has 17 amino acids. V dropped 6 bases and J dropped 1; count of bases not matched to a gene: 10. Points on this clone: Its antigen remains unknown.

Study-level points and caveats: Many donors shared some public TCRs, even though most TCR sequences were rare. That first-cohort TCR clusters tended to co-occur in the approximately 110 validation repertoires was found in a later analysis. The classifier, whose performance was assessed in both the original and validation cohorts, reportedly diagnosed cytomegalovirus status with high specificity and sensitivity. The study put 150 to 200 TCR beta chains on its list as cytomegalovirus-associated.

Sequenced input: PBMCs. This chain links TRBV10-3 with TRBJ2-7; TRBD2 agrees at 12 bases. The clonotype originates from a woman under 30 in good health and CMV-seropositive. DNA of the CDR3: TGTGCCATCAGCGGTCCCGCCACTAGCGGGAGGTCCTACGAGCAGTACTTC. It is translated as CAISGPATSGRSYEQYF.